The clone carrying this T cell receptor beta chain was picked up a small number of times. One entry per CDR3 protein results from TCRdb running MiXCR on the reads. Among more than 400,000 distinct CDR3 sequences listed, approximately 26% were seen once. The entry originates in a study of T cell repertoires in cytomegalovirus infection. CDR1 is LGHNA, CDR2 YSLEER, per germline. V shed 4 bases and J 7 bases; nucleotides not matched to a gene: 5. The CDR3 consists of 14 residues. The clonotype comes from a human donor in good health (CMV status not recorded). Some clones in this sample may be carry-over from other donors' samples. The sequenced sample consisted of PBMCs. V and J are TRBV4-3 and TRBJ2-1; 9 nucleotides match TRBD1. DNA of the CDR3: TGCGCCAGCAGCCCCGGGACAGGGAGGAATGAGCAGTTCTTC. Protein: CASSPGTGRNEQFF.